What follows are 14 T cell receptor beta chains derived from one specimen sequenced in a study of cytomegalovirus exposure and HLA in healthy donors. The table came from immunoSEQ multiplex PCR; TCRdb's copy has only in-frame clones and leaves some out. The sample has 250,000 to 300,000 clones; 80% to 90% are singletons. Specimen: PBMCs. The receptors derive from a woman between 18 and 29 years old in good health and CMV-seronegative.

This clone was seen only a few times. This chain connects TRBV2 to TRBJ1-5; 8 bases line up with TRBD1. J was trimmed by 6 bases and V by 6 bases; bases with no gene match: 10. The germline V gene has CDR1 SNHLY and CDR2 FYNNEI. This CDR3 spans 15 amino acids. CDR3 protein: CASSPGQVIRQPQHF. For the CDR3, the DNA is TGTGCCAGCAGCCCGGGACAGGTAATCCGTCAGCCCCAGCATTTT.

The chain employs TRBV19 and TRBJ2-7; no definite D call. The germline CDR1 and CDR2 sequences are LNHDA and SQIVND (reference sequence). CDR3 size: 13 residues. V was trimmed by 1 base and J by 4 bases, leaving 8 bases between them. CDR3 DNA: TGTGCCAGTAGTATAGGTGGCCTTTACGAGCAGTACTTC. Translation gives CASSIGGLYEQYF.

The chain carries TRBV5-6 and TRBJ1-3; 7 bases are shared with TRBD1. Trimming removed 0 bases from V and 2 bases from J; junction bases left unmatched: 5. The germline gives CDR1 SGHDT, CDR2 YYEEEE. The CDR3 consists of 16 residues. In nucleotides, the CDR3 is TGTGCCAGCAGCTTGGTGACAGGGAAGACTGGAAACACCATATATTTT. Translating gives CASSLVTGKTGNTIYF.

Only a few counts were recorded for this clone. The V gene is TRBV28, the J gene TRBJ1-1, with D unresolved. Per germline, CDR1 MDHEN and CDR2 SYDVKM. V lost 6 bases to trimming and J lost 5 bases, with 4 bases between them. This CDR3 comprises 10 residues. CDR3 DNA sequence: TGTGCCAGCAGGAGTACTGAAGCTTTCTTT. This codes for CASRSTEAFF.

The chain has TRBV15 and TRBJ2-7; D is perhaps TRBD1 (6 bases). This CDR3 contains 13 residues. The germline CDR1 and CDR2 sequences are LNHNV and YYDKDF (reference sequence). Trimming pared 1 base from V and 6 bases from J, leaving 10 bases between. CDR3 amino acids: CATSRVQGPEQYF. The CDR3 nucleotides are TGTGCCACCAGCAGAGTACAGGGACCCGAGCAGTACTTC. Variable domain in full (rest from reference TRBV15 and TRBJ2-7): DAMVIQNPRYQVTQFGKPVTLSCSQTLNHNVMYWYQQKSSQAPKLLFHYYDKDFNNEADTPDNFQSRRPNTSFCFLDIRSPGLGDTAMYLCATSRVQGPEQYFGPGTRLTVT.

The V call is TRBV6-6, the J call TRBJ2-7; D is possibly TRBD1 (6 bases). The CDR3 consists of 14 residues. Trimming removed 7 bases from V and 1 base from J, with 14 bases in between. CDR1 is MNHNY and CDR2 is SVGAGI in the germline V gene (reference sequence). CDR3 sequence (DNA): TGTGCCAGCACTGGGGGCCCTAAATCCTACGAGCAGTACTTC. Its protein product is CASTGGPKSYEQYF.

CDR3 amino acids: CASSTTLQGTNEKLFF. CDR3 bases: TGTGCCAGCTCAACGACCCTACAGGGGACTAATGAAAAACTGTTTTTT. The chain carries TRBV18 and TRBJ1-4; 7 bases match TRBD1. V was clipped by 5 bases and J by 2 bases; unmatched bases: 8. Germline CDR1 KGHSH, CDR2 LQKENI. CDR3 length: 16 amino acids. The full variable domain, in which reference TRBV18 and TRBJ1-4 provide the parts outside the CDR3, is NAGVMQNPRHLVRRRGQEARLRCSPMKGHSHVYWYRQLPEEGLKFMVYLQKENIIDESGMPKERFSAEFPKEGPSILRIQQVVRGDSAAYFCASSTTLQGTNEKLFFGSGTQLSVL.

This sequence joins TRBV10-3 and TRBJ1-1, with 7 bases fitting TRBD1. In germline, CDR1 is ENHRY, CDR2 SYGVKD. The J segment lost 1 base and the V segment lost 4 bases, leaving 3 bases of the junction unmatched. This CDR3 region has 14 residues. The CDR3 spells CAISGDRSNTEAFF. The CDR3 DNA reads TGTGCCATCAGTGGGGACAGATCGAACACTGAAGCTTTCTTT.

The CDR3, as DNA: TGTGCCAGCAGCTTGGGCCCCAGGGGTCGGTATGGCTACACCTTC. This codes for CASSLGPRGRYGYTF. The rearrangement links TRBV5-6 to TRBJ1-2; maybe TRBD1 (6 bases). Trimming took off 0 bases at V and 5 bases at J, with 14 bases between the two ends. The CDR3 sequence is 15 residues long. Germline V CDR1 and CDR2: SGHDT, YYEEEE. Full variable domain (remainder filled in from reference TRBV5-6 and TRBJ1-2): DAGVTQSPTHLIKTRGQQVTLRCSPKSGHDTVSWYQQALGQGPQFIFQYYEEEERQRGNFPDRFSGHQFPNYSSELNVNALLLGDSALYLCASSLGPRGRYGYTFGSGTRLTVV.

Only a few counts were recorded for this clone. This chain uses TRBV6-6 with TRBJ1-4; 9 bases match TRBD1. CDR3 length: 14 amino acids. From germline, CDR1 is MNHNY and CDR2 SVGAGI (reference sequence). With 4 bases clipped from V and 6 bases from J, the junction kept 3 bases outside the gene matches. The chain's CDR3 is CASSSRDRDEKLFF. The CDR3 DNA is TGTGCCAGCAGTTCCCGGGACAGGGATGAAAAACTGTTTTTT.

The CDR3 spells CASSLLAGFYNEQFF. In nucleotides, the CDR3 is TGTGCCAGCAGCCTTTTGGCGGGGTTCTACAATGAGCAGTTCTTC. The chain recombines TRBV14 with TRBJ2-1, with D perhaps matching TRBD2 (6 bases). The V and J ends lost 4 bases and 3 bases respectively, with 13 bases between them. The germline V gene has CDR1 SGHDN and CDR2 FVKESK. The CDR3 spans 15 residues. Supplemented by reference TRBV14 and TRBJ2-1, the full variable domain reads EAGVTQFPSHSVIEKGQTVTLRCDPISGHDNLYWYRRVMGKEIKFLLHFVKESKQDESGMPNNRFLAERTGGTYSTLKVQPAELEDSGVYFCASSLLAGFYNEQFFGPGTRLTVL.

The chain joins TRBV28 to TRBJ1-6; D perhaps matches TRBD1 (6 bases). V was cut by 4 bases and J by 4 bases, with 11 bases left in between. The CDR3 is made up of 15 amino acids. Germline V gene sequence: CDR1 MDHEN, CDR2 SYDVKM. The CDR3: CASSSLRGYNSPLHF. The CDR3 DNA is TGTGCCAGCAGTTCACTCAGGGGATATAATTCACCCCTCCACTTT.

V usage is TRBV6-5 and J usage is TRBJ2-3; D is possibly TRBD1 (6 bases). CDR1 is MNHEY and CDR2 is SVGAGI in the germline V gene. Trimming took off 5 bases at V and 6 bases at J, with 9 bases between the two ends. The CDR3 consists of 12 residues. The CDR3 reads CASSQGRDTQYF. Here the CDR3 DNA reads TGTGCCAGCAGTCAGGGGCGGGATACGCAGTATTTT.

The rearrangement uses TRBV6-5 and TRBJ1-1; 9 positions agree with TRBD1. V shed 9 bases and J 2 bases; nucleotides not matched to a gene: 7. Germline V gene lookup returns CDR1 MNHEY and CDR2 SVGAGI. The CDR3 has 14 residues. CDR3 DNA sequence: TGTGCCAGTAAACCGGGACAGGGAAACACTGAAGCTTTCTTT. Amino acid sequence: CASKPGQGNTEAFF.